The rows below give T cell receptor beta chains drawn from one sample of a study of blood T cell repertoires in COVID-19. The protocol was immunoSEQ multiplex PCR, while the TCRdb copy is restricted to in-frame clones and leaves out a portion. The data contain a few hundred thousand clones, just under 90% of them singletons. The material sequenced was peripheral blood. These receptors all stem from a woman aged 45-65 years with COVID-19, enrolled during active disease. CDR3s include the opening cysteine and the closing phenylalanine or tryptophan. The D gene is left open where the match is weak. Rows give clone size only sometimes, using once, few, many, or a class for an expanded clone.

size,J,D,V,DNA,CDR3
NA,TRBJ2-7,TRBD2,TRBV14,TGTGCCAGCAGCTTAGCGGGAGGACCCTACGAGCAGTACTTC,CASSLAGGPYEQYF
NA,TRBJ2-2,NA,TRBV25-1,TGTGCCAGCAGTGACCTTAACACCGGGGAGCTGTTTTTT,CASSDLNTGELFF
NA,TRBJ1-5,TRBD1,TRBV7-2,TGTGCCAGCAGCTTAGTGGACAGGAGAAATCAGCCCCAGCATTTT,CASSLVDRRNQPQHF
NA,TRBJ1-3,NA,TRBV10-3,TGTGCCATCAGTGTCGCCGGTAGGGGTGGAAACACCATATATTTT,CAISVAGRGGNTIYF
NA,TRBJ2-1,NA,TRBV11-2,TGTGCCAGCAGCTTAGTTTGGAGTTCCTACAATGAGCAGTTCTTC,CASSLVWSSYNEQFF
NA,TRBJ2-2,NA,TRBV10-1,TGCGCCAGCAGTCCCCCCGCGGGAAGGGAGGACACTGGGGAGCTGTTTTTT,CASSPPAGREDTGELFF
NA,TRBJ2-2,NA,TRBV21-1,TGTGCCAGCAGCAAAGTGAGGGACAGGGGGCCCAAGAACACCGGGGAGCTGTTTTTT,CASSKVRDRGPKNTGELFF
few,TRBJ1-2,TRBD1,TRBV24-1,TGTGCCACCAGTGATCCCACAGGGGCCGGTGGCTACACCTTC,CATSDPTGAGGYTF
once,TRBJ1-5,NA,TRBV10-2,TGCGCCAGCAGTCCCAGTGATAGCAATCAGCCCCAGCATTTT,CASSPSDSNQPQHF
few,TRBJ1-4,NA,TRBV10-3,TGTGCCATCAGTGGGGGCAGGCAGGGAGGGAATGAAAAACTGTTTTTT,CAISGGRQGGNEKLFF
NA,TRBJ1-1,NA,TRBV14,TGTGCCAGCAGCCGGTCGGGGTGGGAGGGTGAAGCTTTCTTT,CASSRSGWEGEAFF
NA,TRBJ1-3,TRBD1,TRBV6-1,TGTGCCGCAACAAGAGCAGGGGGCTCTGGAAACACCATATATTTT,CAATRAGGSGNTIYF
once,TRBJ2-1,NA,TRBV6-5,TGTGCCAGCAGGACACTAGTGAACACGTACAATGAGCAGTTCTTC,CASRTLVNTYNEQFF
NA,TRBJ2-3,TRBD2,TRBV9,TGTGCCAGCAGCATTAGAGGACCCCGTAGCGGGAGCGGCACAGATACGCAGTATTTT,CASSIRGPRSGSGTDTQYF
NA,TRBJ1-1,NA,TRBV4-3,TGCGCCAGCAGCCAGTACGTCCGGACAGTAACTGAAGCTTTCTTT,CASSQYVRTVTEAFF
few,TRBJ2-7,TRBD1,TRBV19,TGTGCCAGTAGTAAAGACAGGGCCTACGAGCAGTACTTC,CASSKDRAYEQYF
NA,TRBJ1-4,TRBD1,TRBV18,TGTGCCAGCTCACCGGGACAGACTAATGAAAAACTGTTTTTT,CASSPGQTNEKLFF
NA,TRBJ2-3,TRBD2,TRBV2,TGTGCCAGCAGGTACCCGACTAGCGGGGGTGGAGATACGCAGTATTTT,CASRYPTSGGGDTQYF
once,TRBJ2-1,TRBD1,TRBV19,TGTGCCAGTAGTCTGACTCACAGGGGTAATGAGCAGTTCTTC,CASSLTHRGNEQFF
NA,TRBJ2-1,NA,TRBV5-1,TGCGCCAGCAGCTCCACCTACAATGAGCAGTTCTTC,CASSSTYNEQFF
NA,TRBJ1-2,NA,TRBV5-8,TGTGCCAGCAGCTTTTCATATTCAGGGGCGGATGGCTACACCTTC,CASSFSYSGADGYTF
once,TRBJ2-1,TRBD2,TRBV5-4,TGTGCCAGCAGCTCCGGGACTAGCGGATACAATGAGCAGTTCTTC,CASSSGTSGYNEQFF
once,TRBJ1-3,NA,TRBV30,TGTGCCTGGAGTACGGGGATCTCTGGAAACACCATATATTTT,CAWSTGISGNTIYF
NA,TRBJ2-5,NA,TRBV7-2,TGTGCCAGCAGCTTGGCAGGACTCCAAGAGACCCAGTACTTC,CASSLAGLQETQYF
NA,TRBJ1-2,NA,TRBV6-5,TGTGCCAGCAGTCCGGGACTGACAGCACGCTACACCTTC,CASSPGLTARYTF
NA,TRBJ1-1,NA,TRBV11-3,TGTGCCAGCAGCGCCACGGGTAACACTGAAGCTTTCTTT,CASSATGNTEAFF
once,TRBJ2-7,TRBD2,TRBV5-1,TGCGCCAGCAGCTTGGGTCCCTATTTTGAGAGAGCGGGAGAAAACGAGCAGTACTTC,CASSLGPYFERAGENEQYF
NA,TRBJ1-4,TRBD1,TRBV5-1,TGCGCCAGCAGCTGGGGCGATTCGACAGGGTTGGATGAAAAACTGTTTTTT,CASSWGDSTGLDEKLFF
NA,TRBJ1-5,TRBD1,TRBV27,TGTGCCAGCAGTTTTGGGTCCCACAGGGGTAATCAGCCCCAGCATTTT,CASSFGSHRGNQPQHF